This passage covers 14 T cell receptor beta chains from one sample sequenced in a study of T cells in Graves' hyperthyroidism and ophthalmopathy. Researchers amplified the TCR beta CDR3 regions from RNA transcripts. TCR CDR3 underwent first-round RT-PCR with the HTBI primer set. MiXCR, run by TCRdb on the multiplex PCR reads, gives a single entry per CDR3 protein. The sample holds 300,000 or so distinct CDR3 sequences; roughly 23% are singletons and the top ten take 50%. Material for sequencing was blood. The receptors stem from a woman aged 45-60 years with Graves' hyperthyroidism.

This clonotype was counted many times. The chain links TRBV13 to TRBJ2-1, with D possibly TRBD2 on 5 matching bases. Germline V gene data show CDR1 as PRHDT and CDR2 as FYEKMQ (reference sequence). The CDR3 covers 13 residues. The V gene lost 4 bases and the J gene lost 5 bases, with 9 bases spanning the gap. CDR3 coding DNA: TGTGCCAGCAGCTGGGAGCCAAACAATGAGCAGTTCTTC. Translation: CASSWEPNNEQFF.

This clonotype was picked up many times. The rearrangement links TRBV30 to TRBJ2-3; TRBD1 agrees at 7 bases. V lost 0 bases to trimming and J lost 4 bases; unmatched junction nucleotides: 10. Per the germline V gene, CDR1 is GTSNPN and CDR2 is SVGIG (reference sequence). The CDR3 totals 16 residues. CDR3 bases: TGTGCCTGGAGTGTATTAGAGGGGGCACCCCCAGATACGCAGTATTTT. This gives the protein CAWSVLEGAPPDTQYF. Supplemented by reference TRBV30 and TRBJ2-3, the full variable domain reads SQTIHQWPATLVQPVGSPLSLECTVEGTSNPNLYWYRQAAGRGLQLLFYSVGIGQISSEVPQNLSASRPQDRQFILSSKKLLLSDSGFYLCAWSVLEGAPPDTQYFGPGTRLTVL.

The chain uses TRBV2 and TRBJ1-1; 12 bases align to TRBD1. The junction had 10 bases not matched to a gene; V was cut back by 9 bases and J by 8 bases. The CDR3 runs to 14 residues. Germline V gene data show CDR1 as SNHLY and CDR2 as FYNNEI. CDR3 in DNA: TGTGCCAGTGGGACAGGGGGCGCGTTCTCCGAAGCTTTCTTT. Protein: CASGTGGAFSEAFF.

CDR3 sequence (DNA): TGTGCCAGCAGTCTCCGGGGGGCCTTTAGCTCCTATAATTCACCCCTCCACTTT. Translation: CASSLRGAFSSYNSPLHF. This chain joins TRBV27 and TRBJ1-6, with D possibly being TRBD1 (6 bases). In germline, CDR1 is MNHEY, CDR2 SMNVEV (reference sequence). The CDR3 extends over 18 amino acids. V lost 5 bases to trimming and J lost 0 bases, with 17 bases between them.

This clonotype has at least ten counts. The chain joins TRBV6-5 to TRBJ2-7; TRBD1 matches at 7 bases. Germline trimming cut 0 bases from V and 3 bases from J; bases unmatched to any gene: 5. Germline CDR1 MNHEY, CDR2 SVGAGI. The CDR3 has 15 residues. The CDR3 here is CASSYSETGSYEQYF. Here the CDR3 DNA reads TGTGCCAGCAGTTACTCAGAGACAGGGAGCTACGAGCAGTACTTC.

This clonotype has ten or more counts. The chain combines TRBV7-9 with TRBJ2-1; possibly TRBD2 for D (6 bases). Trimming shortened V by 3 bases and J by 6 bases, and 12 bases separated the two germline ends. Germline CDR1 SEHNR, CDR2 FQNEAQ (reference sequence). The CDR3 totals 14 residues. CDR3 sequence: CASSFSGTPNEQFF. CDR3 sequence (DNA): TGTGCCAGCAGCTTTTCCGGGACTCCCAATGAGCAGTTCTTC.

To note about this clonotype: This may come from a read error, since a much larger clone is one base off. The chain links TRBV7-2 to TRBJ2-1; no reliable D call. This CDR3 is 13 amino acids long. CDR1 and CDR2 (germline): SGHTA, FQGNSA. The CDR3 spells CAFNLVIYNEQLF. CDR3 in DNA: TGTGCCTTCAACCTAGTCATCTACAATGAGCAGTTATTC.

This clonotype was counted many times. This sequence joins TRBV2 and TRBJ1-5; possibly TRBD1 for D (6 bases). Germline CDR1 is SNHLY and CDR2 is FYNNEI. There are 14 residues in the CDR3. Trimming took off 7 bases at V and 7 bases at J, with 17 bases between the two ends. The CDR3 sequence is CASKTRGATQPQHF. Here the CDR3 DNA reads TGTGCCAGCAAAACCCGGGGGGCGACCCAGCCCCAGCATTTT.

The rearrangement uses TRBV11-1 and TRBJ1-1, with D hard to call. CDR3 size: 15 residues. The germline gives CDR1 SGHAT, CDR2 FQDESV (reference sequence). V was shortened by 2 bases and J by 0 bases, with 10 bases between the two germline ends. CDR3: CASSLNLNVNTEAFF. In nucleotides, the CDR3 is TGTGCCAGCAGCTTAAATCTGAACGTGAACACTGAAGCTTTCTTT.

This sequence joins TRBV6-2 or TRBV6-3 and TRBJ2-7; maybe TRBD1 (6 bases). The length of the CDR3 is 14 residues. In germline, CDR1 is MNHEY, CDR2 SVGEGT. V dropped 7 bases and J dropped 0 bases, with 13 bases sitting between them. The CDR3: CASTPTGGSYEQYF. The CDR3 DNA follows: TGTGCCAGCACCCCGACAGGCGGCTCCTACGAGCAGTACTTC.

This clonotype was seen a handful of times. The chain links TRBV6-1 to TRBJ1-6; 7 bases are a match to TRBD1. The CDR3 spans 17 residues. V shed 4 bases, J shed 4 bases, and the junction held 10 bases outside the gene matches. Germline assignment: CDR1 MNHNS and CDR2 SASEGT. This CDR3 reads CASSGRARGLYNSPLHF. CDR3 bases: TGTGCCAGCAGTGGGCGGGCCAGGGGGTTGTATAATTCACCCCTCCACTTT.

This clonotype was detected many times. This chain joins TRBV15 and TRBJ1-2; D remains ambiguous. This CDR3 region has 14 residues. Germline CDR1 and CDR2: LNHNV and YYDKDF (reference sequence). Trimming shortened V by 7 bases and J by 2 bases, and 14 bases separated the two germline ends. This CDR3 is CATTQSGSNYGYTF. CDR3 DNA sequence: TGTGCCACCACCCAAAGCGGATCCAACTATGGCTACACCTTC.

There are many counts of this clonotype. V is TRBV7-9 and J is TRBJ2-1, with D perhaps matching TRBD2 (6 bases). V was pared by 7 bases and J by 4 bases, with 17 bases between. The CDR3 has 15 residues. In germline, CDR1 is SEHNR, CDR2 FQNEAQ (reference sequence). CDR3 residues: CASNPGTGSYNEQFF. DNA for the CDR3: TGTGCCAGCAACCCCGGGACCGGGAGTTACAATGAGCAGTTCTTC.

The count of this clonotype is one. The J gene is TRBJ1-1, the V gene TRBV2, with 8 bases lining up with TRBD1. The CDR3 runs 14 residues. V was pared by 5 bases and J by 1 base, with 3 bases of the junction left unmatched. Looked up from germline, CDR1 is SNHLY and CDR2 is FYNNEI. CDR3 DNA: TGTGCCAGCAGTCGGACAGGGCCGAACACTGAAGCTTTCTTT. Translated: CASSRTGPNTEAFF.